The 32 T cell receptor beta chains presented below share a single source sample, sequenced in a study of OX40 agonist ivuxolimab in advanced cancers. Assay: immunoSEQ multiplex PCR; the TCRdb copy retains only in-frame clones and omits some. The sample records roughly 100,000 clones, approximately 90% being singletons. Specimen: CD4+ or CD8+ T cells sorted from blood, collected in a trial of the OX40 agonist ivuxolimab. These receptor sequences come from an adult with an advanced solid tumor such as melanoma, head and neck, liver or kidney cancer.

V and J are TRBV7-2 and TRBJ2-3; no definite D call. The CDR3 sequence is 15 residues long. V was shortened by 2 bases and J by 1 base, with 10 bases between the two germline ends. The V gene's germline CDR1 is SGHTA and CDR2 FQGNSA. The CDR3 is CASSLYFQGTDTQYF. The CDR3 nucleotides are TGTGCCAGCAGCTTATATTTCCAGGGCACAGATACGCAGTATTTT.

The rearrangement uses TRBV4-3 and TRBJ1-1, with D perhaps TRBD1 (6 bases). The CDR3 loop spans 12 amino acids. Between the trimmed V and J ends, which lost 1 base and 10 bases, there was a span of 10 bases. Germline V gene data show CDR1 as LGHNA and CDR2 as YSLEER. CDR3 DNA: TGCGCCAGCAGCCAAGGGGGAGGGGGAGCTTTCTTT. The encoded protein is CASSQGGGGAFF.

This clone was found a few times. The CDR3 is CASSLGGMGTSSYGYTF. The DNA for the CDR3 is TGTGCCAGCAGCCTAGGCGGGATGGGGACCTCTAGCTATGGCTACACCTTC. The rearrangement links TRBV7-9 to TRBJ1-2; D is possibly TRBD1 (5 bases). CDR3 size: 17 residues. CDR1 SEHNR and CDR2 FQNEAQ come from the germline V gene (reference sequence). The V gene lost 5 bases and the J gene lost 4 bases, with 23 bases spanning the gap. The full variable domain, with the rest looked up from reference TRBV7-9 and TRBJ1-2, is DTGVSQNPRHKITKRGQNVTFRCDPISEHNRLYWYRQTLGQGPEFLTYFQNEAQLEKSRLLSDRFSAERPKGSFSTLEIQRTEQGDSAMYLCASSLGGMGTSSYGYTFGSGTRLTVV.

This clone appeared a single time. The chain joins TRBV5-6 to TRBJ2-5; D gene ambiguous. The germline V gene encodes CDR1 SGHDT and CDR2 YYEEEE. CDR3 length: 13 amino acids. Between the trimmed V and J ends, which lost 4 bases and 0 bases, there was a span of 7 bases. DNA for the CDR3: TGTGCCAGCAGCAGGGCAGACCAAGAGACCCAGTACTTC. It is translated as CASSRADQETQYF.

This chain joins TRBV4-1 and TRBJ1-5; D is possibly TRBD1 (6 bases). Germline V gives CDR1 MGHRA, CDR2 YSYEKL. The CDR3 has 16 residues. The V end was cut by 1 base, the J end by 5 bases, with 15 bases between. CDR3 DNA sequence: TGCGCCAGCAGCCAAGCAACAGGGAGGATGTATCAGCCCCAGCATTTT. Translation gives CASSQATGRMYQPQHF.

The J gene is TRBJ1-1, the V gene TRBV27; 10 nucleotides align to TRBD1. The V and J ends lost 3 bases and 1 base, in that order; junction bases with no gene match: 2. This CDR3 is built from 15 residues. CDR1 is MNHEY and CDR2 is SMNVEV in the germline V gene (reference sequence). CDR3 loop: CASSLTGGWNTEAFF. CDR3 coding DNA: TGTGCCAGCAGTTTGACAGGGGGCTGGAACACTGAAGCTTTCTTT.

The chain has TRBV19 and TRBJ2-2; tentatively, D is TRBD1 (6 bases). The CDR3 is made up of 16 amino acids. V lost 10 bases and J 4 bases, leaving 22 bases between the germline ends. Per germline, CDR1 LNHDA and CDR2 SQIVND (reference sequence). CDR3 nucleotide sequence: TGTGCCACGAAGGTTGGCAGGGGTGTTGGCACCGGGGAGCTGTTTTTT. Residues: CATKVGRGVGTGELFF. Full variable domain (rest looked up from reference TRBV19 and TRBJ2-2): DGGITQSPKYLFRKEGQNVTLSCEQNLNHDAMYWYRQDPGQGLRLIYYSQIVNDFQKGDIAEGYSVSREKKESFPLTVTSAQKNPTAFYLCATKVGRGVGTGELFFGEGSRLTVL.

The rearrangement joins TRBV6-1 to TRBJ2-2; 7 nucleotides match TRBD2. Trimming took 0 bases from V and 4 from J; bases not matched to a gene: 8. Germline CDR1 reads MNHNS; CDR2 reads SASEGT. The length of the CDR3 is 17 residues. The CDR3 loop is CASSEAGGTIGTGELFF. The CDR3 bases are TGTGCCAGCAGTGAAGCGGGGGGGACTATTGGCACCGGGGAGCTGTTTTTT.

V and J are TRBV29-1 and TRBJ2-5; D gene unclear. This CDR3 is 12 amino acids long. V was cut by 4 bases and J by 0 bases, with 6 bases left in between. The germline V gene has CDR1 SQVTM and CDR2 ANQGSEA. CDR3 bases: TGCAGCGTTGGGGGAAACCAAGAGACCCAGTACTTC. Encoded protein: CSVGGNQETQYF.

In its sample, this clone was seen once. V is TRBV7-6 and J is TRBJ2-5; D perhaps matches TRBD1 (7 bases). The germline V gene has CDR1 SGHVS and CDR2 FNYEAQ. Trimming pared 1 base from V and 5 bases from J, leaving 14 bases between. The CDR3 has 15 residues. The CDR3 DNA reads as TGTGCCAGCAGCTTAGGGACAGGCCGGGAGGAGACCCAGTACTTC. Its protein product is CASSLGTGREETQYF.

The V gene is TRBV11-2, the J gene TRBJ2-1; D not resolved. The V and J ends lost 6 bases and 8 bases respectively, with 17 bases between them. In germline, CDR1 is SGHAT, CDR2 FQNNGV. The CDR3 covers 14 residues. CDR3 residues: CASRQRTDSYEQFF. The DNA for the CDR3 is TGTGCCAGCAGGCAGAGGACCGATTCTTATGAGCAGTTCTTC.

This clone was seen a single time. The rearrangement joins TRBV6-4 to TRBJ2-7; possibly TRBD2 for D (5 bases). V was trimmed by 4 bases and J by 5 bases, leaving 12 bases between them. The length of the CDR3 is 13 residues. CDR1 and CDR2 from the germline V gene are MRHNA and SNTAGT. In DNA form, the CDR3 reads TGTGCCAGCAGTGTGGAGGTAGGCCACGAGCAGTACTTC. Its translation: CASSVEVGHEQYF.

This chain connects TRBV7-9 to TRBJ2-3, with 7 bases matching TRBD2. This CDR3 is 14 amino acids long. V was pared by 1 base and J by 3 bases, with 1 base of the junction left unmatched. Looked up from germline, CDR1 is SEHNR and CDR2 is FQNEAQ (reference sequence). CDR3 sequence: CASSLGRGTDTQYF. The CDR3 nucleotides read TGTGCCAGCAGCTTAGGGCGGGGGACAGATACGCAGTATTTT.

The rearrangement uses TRBV19 and TRBJ1-3, with TRBD1 matching 7 bases. The CDR3 consists of 21 residues. Germline V gene data show CDR1 as LNHDA and CDR2 as SQIVND (reference sequence). Unmatched junction bases numbered 21, after V lost 4 bases and J lost 0 bases. CDR3 amino acids: CASSKHGADRTIFDSGNTIYF. The CDR3 bases are TGTGCCAGTAGTAAACACGGGGCGGACAGGACCATCTTCGACTCTGGAAACACCATATATTTT.

The V call is TRBV7-8, the J call TRBJ2-3, with a possible D match to TRBD1 (5 bases). The CDR3 has 14 amino acids. V lost 7 bases to trimming and J lost 2 bases, with 13 bases between them. CDR1 and CDR2 from the germline V gene are SGHVS and FQNEAQ. Here the CDR3 DNA reads TGTGCCAGCAACAAAAGACAGTTCACAGATACGCAGTATTTT. Its protein is CASNKRQFTDTQYF.

This chain uses TRBV30 with TRBJ2-2, with D maybe TRBD2 (5 bases). The CDR3 sequence is 16 residues long. Trimming removed 2 bases at V and 5 bases at J, with 18 bases between. CDR1 and CDR2 from the germline V gene are GTSNPN and SVGIG (reference sequence). CDR3 protein: CAWSPPGNRKTGELFF. CDR3 nucleotide sequence: TGTGCCTGGAGTCCACCGGGGAACCGAAAAACCGGGGAGCTGTTTTTT.

The V and J genes are TRBV10-2 and TRBJ1-4, with a weak D call TRBD1 (5 bases). V was shortened by 3 bases and J by 7 bases, with 15 bases between the two germline ends. Germline CDR1 WSHSY, CDR2 SAAADI. The CDR3 is 15 amino acids. The CDR3 sequence is CASSDRDVGIEKLFF. Here the CDR3 DNA reads TGCGCCAGCAGTGATCGGGACGTCGGCATTGAAAAACTGTTTTTT.

This sequence joins TRBV7-8 and TRBJ1-1, with 8 bases that match TRBD1. The CDR3 totals 15 residues. J was trimmed by 4 bases and V by 5 bases; bases with no gene match: 9. CDR1 is SGHVS, CDR2 FQNEAQ, per germline. CDR3 nucleotide sequence: TGTGCCAGCAGCGAGCAGGGGGCGCCCGGCACTGAAGCTTTCTTT. This gives the protein CASSEQGAPGTEAFF.

The genes are TRBV5-6 and TRBJ1-1; 7 bases line up with TRBD1. Germline CDR1 and CDR2: SGHDT and YYEEEE. This CDR3 has 15 amino acids. J gave up 3 bases and V 0 bases, and 5 bases lay outside the gene matches. The CDR3 region is CASSLVTGWDTEAFF. CDR3 coding DNA: TGTGCCAGCAGCTTGGTGACAGGGTGGGACACTGAAGCTTTCTTT. Full variable domain (missing parts from reference TRBV5-6 and TRBJ1-1): DAGVTQSPTHLIKTRGQQVTLRCSPKSGHDTVSWYQQALGQGPQFIFQYYEEEERQRGNFPDRFSGHQFPNYSSELNVNALLLGDSALYLCASSLVTGWDTEAFFGQGTRLTVV.

The rearrangement uses TRBV7-2 and TRBJ2-5; TRBD1 aligns across 10 bases. CDR1 and CDR2 (germline): SGHTA, FQGNSA. The CDR3 runs 14 residues. Germline trimming cut 5 bases from V and 5 bases from J; bases unmatched to any gene: 5. This chain's CDR3 is CASSGQGGGETQYF. Written as DNA, the CDR3 is TGTGCCAGCAGCGGACAGGGGGGAGGGGAGACCCAGTACTTC.

The gene calls are TRBV5-4 and TRBJ2-5; tentatively, D is TRBD2 (5 bases). Near its end, the DNA agrees better with TRBJ2-7, so the J call may be wrong. Germline CDR1 reads SGHNT; CDR2 reads YYREEE (reference sequence). This CDR3 region has 14 residues. The CDR3 reads CASSFFGNSYEQYF. CDR3 DNA: TGTGCCAGCAGCTTTTTCGGGAACTCCTACGAGCAGTACTTC.

The V call is TRBV7-2, the J call TRBJ1-2; tentative D call: TRBD1 (6 bases). This CDR3 comprises 14 residues. Per the germline V gene, CDR1 is SGHTA and CDR2 is FQGNSA. The germline V and J ends were trimmed by 4 bases and 8 bases, with 17 bases remaining between them. CDR3 nucleotides: TGTGCCAGCAGCTCCGAGGCGGGGGCGGAAGGCTACACCTTC. Translated, it gives CASSSEAGAEGYTF.

As DNA, the CDR3 is TGTGCCAGCAGCTTAAATGATCTGCCCCAGCATTTT. This sequence encodes CASSLNDLPQHF. The chain has TRBV7-2 and TRBJ1-5; D unclear. The length of the CDR3 is 12 residues. Trimming cost V 2 bases and J 9 bases, with 8 bases left between them. Germline lookup yields CDR1 SGHTA and CDR2 FQGNSA.

The V and J genes are TRBV5-5 and TRBJ2-7; 8 positions agree with TRBD1. Germline V lookup: CDR1 SGHKS, CDR2 YYEKEE (reference sequence). This CDR3 comprises 15 residues. V lost 7 bases to trimming and J lost 3 bases; unmatched junction nucleotides: 12. The CDR3 DNA reads as TGTGCCAGCTCCTTCATCGGACAGGGCAGCTACGAGCAGTACTTC. Translating it yields CASSFIGQGSYEQYF.

The rearrangement joins TRBV5-1 to TRBJ1-6; D is perhaps TRBD1 (6 bases). Germline V CDR1 and CDR2: SGHRS, YFSETQ. V lost 4 bases and J lost 0, with 11 bases in between. CDR3 length: 16 residues. The CDR3 DNA reads as TGCGCCAGCAGCCCGCAGGGGAGCTCCTATAATTCACCCCTCCACTTT. Its protein is CASSPQGSSYNSPLHF.

This rearrangement joins TRBV6-4 to TRBJ1-1; D perhaps matches TRBD1 (5 bases). Trimming removed 6 bases at V and 1 base at J, with 9 bases between. From germline, CDR1 is MRHNA and CDR2 SNTAGT. The length of the CDR3 is 13 residues. CDR3 in amino acids: CASRQEKNTEAFF. The CDR3 DNA follows: TGTGCCAGCAGACAGGAGAAGAACACTGAAGCTTTCTTT.

This rearrangement joins TRBV6-1 to TRBJ1-4; D not certain. Between the trimmed V and J ends, which lost 1 base and 7 bases, there was a span of 10 bases. This CDR3 spans 14 amino acids. From germline, CDR1 is MNHNS and CDR2 SASEGT. CDR3 amino acids: CASSEDPSREKLFF. CDR3 nucleotide sequence: TGTGCCAGCAGTGAAGATCCCTCCCGTGAAAAACTGTTTTTT.

The V and J genes are TRBV19 and TRBJ1-2; D call uncertain. The CDR3 runs 13 residues. Germline V CDR1 and CDR2: LNHDA, SQIVND (reference sequence). Trimming removed 4 bases from V and 5 bases from J, with 11 bases in between. The chain's CDR3 is CASSSRAPYGYTF. For the CDR3, the DNA is TGTGCCAGTAGTAGCCGGGCCCCTTATGGCTACACCTTC.

This chain joins TRBV6-1 and TRBJ2-7, with TRBD1 as a possible D gene (7 bases). The germline gives CDR1 MNHNS, CDR2 SASEGT. This CDR3 contains 15 residues. V dropped 6 bases and J dropped 5 bases, with 20 bases sitting between them. CDR3 sequence: CASRGRQGGMNEQYF. CDR3 nucleotides: TGTGCCAGCAGGGGGCGACAGGGAGGAATGAACGAGCAGTACTTC.

The chain combines TRBV6-5 with TRBJ1-5; no clear D. Germline V gene data show CDR1 as MNHEY and CDR2 as SVGAGI. The CDR3 spans 14 residues. Between the trimmed V and J ends, which lost 5 bases and 7 bases, there was a span of 15 bases. The CDR3 DNA is TGTGCCAGCAGTACCCGAGGGCTTGGGCAGCCCCAGCATTTT. Its protein product is CASSTRGLGQPQHF.

The V and J genes are TRBV30 and TRBJ1-2, with D unclear. V lost 0 bases and J lost 14, with 16 bases in between. The CDR3 is 12 residues long. Germline V gene lookup returns CDR1 GTSNPN and CDR2 SVGIG (reference sequence). CDR3 protein: CAWSVGGGVLTF. Written as DNA, the CDR3 is TGTGCCTGGAGTGTTGGTGGTGGCGTTTTAACCTTC.

This clone showed up just a few times. The V and J genes are TRBV11-2 and TRBJ1-1, with 7 bases identical to TRBD1. The V segment lost 5 bases and the J segment 0 bases; nucleotides outside the gene matches: 3. The CDR3 covers 14 residues. Germline lookup yields CDR1 SGHAT and CDR2 FQNNGV. The CDR3 region is CASSPGTVNTEAFF. CDR3 DNA sequence: TGTGCCAGCAGCCCCGGGACAGTGAACACTGAAGCTTTCTTT.